This T cell receptor beta chain was profiled in a study of early T cells in non-severe SARS-CoV-2 infection. In the study overall: The input, bulk RNA from unsorted whole blood, was sequenced, and chains were unpaired.

This clonotype has more than one count but fewer than ten. Antigen specificity is unknown. Deletions cut 4 bases from V and 6 bases from J, with 19 bases between. CDR3 size: 15 residues. Germline V lookup: CDR1 SGHRS, CDR2 YFSETQ. Using its own MiXCR run on the 5' RACE reads, TCRdb lists one record per CDR3 protein. In the table there are roughly 120,000 distinct CDR3 sequences, approximately 15% of which are singletons. Study observations and caveats: Matches to VDJdb favored anti-spike CD8 responses and missed private and CD4 specificities.

The J gene is TRBJ1-1, the V gene TRBV5-1; maybe TRBD1 (5 bases). This receptor was obtained from an adult who was a healthcare worker with PCR-confirmed SARS-CoV-2 infection or an uninfected control (not recorded which). The sample comprised whole blood. The CDR3 nucleotides are TGCGCCAGCAGCGGCATCGGGACCCCCTCCGCTGAAGCTTTCTTT. It translates to CASSGIGTPSAEAFF.